This T cell receptor beta chain came from a study of T-cell memory formation after mild COVID-19. This CDR3 region has 16 residues. V dropped 5 bases and J dropped 4 bases, with 20 bases sitting between them. This clonotype was recorded a few times. The target antigen is unknown. Constant-segment-primed 5'RACE gave TCR alpha and TCR beta cDNA libraries with sample barcodes and UMIs. TCRdb analysed the 5' RACE reads with MiXCR anew, one entry per CDR3 protein. The sample lists under 200,000 distinct CDR3 sequences; 11% were seen once. Study outcomes and limitations: Clones contracting day 15 to 85 were balanced CD4/CD8; later expanders leaned CD4+. The authors left the SARS-CoV-2 specificity of second-wave clones peaking on day 37 unconfirmed.

The sequencing input was PBMCs or a T cell subset sorted from them (not recorded which). This TCR was sampled from a man between 18 and 35 years old who had mild COVID-19 (a few samples of this study predate the infection). Cell type and time point are not known. The chain couples TRBV12-3 or TRBV12-4 to TRBJ1-2, with D unresolved. The CDR3 DNA is TGTGCCAGCAGTAATCGCCTTGCAAGAGCCCTCTATGGCTACACCTTC. This gives the protein CASSNRLARALYGYTF.